The clone carrying this TCR beta chain was detected a few times. Its antigen remains unidentified. V shed 5 bases and J 4 bases; nucleotides not matched to a gene: 3. There are 13 residues in the CDR3. The sample is drawn from a study of blood T cells in healthy people across ages. Study-wide points: Not knowing donor CMV status may have confounded expanded clonotype changes.

Sample-barcoded 5' priming and a J-beta primer mix drove a second PCR of roughly 7 to 11 cycles. TCRdb used MiXCR to reprocess the 5' RACE reads, holding one entry per CDR3 protein. The sample lists roughly 720,000 distinct CDR3 sequences; about 53% were seen once. Approximately 9 milliliters was the volume of peripheral blood drawn from each donor. Each sample yielded at least 6.5 million isolated PBMCs. Sample: blood. This sequence was found in a man at least 80 years old in good health. J is TRBJ2-5 and V is TRBV12-3 or TRBV12-4, with 8 bases fitting TRBD1. The CDR3 nucleotides read TGTGCCAGCAGTCCAGGGGGCATAGAGACCCAGTACTTC. Translating it yields CASSPGGIETQYF.